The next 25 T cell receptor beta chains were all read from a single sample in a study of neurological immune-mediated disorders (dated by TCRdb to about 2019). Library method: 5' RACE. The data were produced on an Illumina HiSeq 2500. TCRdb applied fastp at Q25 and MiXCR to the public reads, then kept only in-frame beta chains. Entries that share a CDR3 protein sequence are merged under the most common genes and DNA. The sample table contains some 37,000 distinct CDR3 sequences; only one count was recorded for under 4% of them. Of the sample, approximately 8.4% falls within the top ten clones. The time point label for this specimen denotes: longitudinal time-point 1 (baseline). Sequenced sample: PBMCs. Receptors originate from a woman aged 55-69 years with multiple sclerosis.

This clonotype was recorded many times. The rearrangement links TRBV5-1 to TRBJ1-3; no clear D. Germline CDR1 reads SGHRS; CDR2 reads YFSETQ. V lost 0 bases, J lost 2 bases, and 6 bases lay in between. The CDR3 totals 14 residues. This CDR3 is CASSLEVTGNTIYF. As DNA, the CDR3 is TGCGCCAGCAGCTTGGAAGTAACTGGAAACACCATATATTTT.

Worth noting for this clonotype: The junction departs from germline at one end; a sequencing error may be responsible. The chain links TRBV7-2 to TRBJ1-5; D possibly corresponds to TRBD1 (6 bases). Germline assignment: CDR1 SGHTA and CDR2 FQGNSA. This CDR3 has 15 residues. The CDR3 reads CASSLALGANQPQNF. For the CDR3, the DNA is TGTGCCAGCAGCTTAGCTCTGGGGGCGAATCAGCCCCAGAATTTT.

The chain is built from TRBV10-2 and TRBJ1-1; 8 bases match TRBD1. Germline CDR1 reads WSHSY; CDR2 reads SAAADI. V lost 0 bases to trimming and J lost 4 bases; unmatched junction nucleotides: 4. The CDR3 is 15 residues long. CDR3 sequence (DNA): TGCGCCAGCAGTGAGTCTTGGACAGGGATCACTGAAGCTTTCTTT. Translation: CASSESWTGITEAFF.

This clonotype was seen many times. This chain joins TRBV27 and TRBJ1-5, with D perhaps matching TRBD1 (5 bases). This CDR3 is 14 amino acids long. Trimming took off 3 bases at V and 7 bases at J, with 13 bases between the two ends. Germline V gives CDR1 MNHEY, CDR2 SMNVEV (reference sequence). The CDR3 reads CASSFGGREQPQHF. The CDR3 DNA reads TGTGCCAGCAGTTTTGGGGGTAGGGAACAGCCCCAGCATTTT.

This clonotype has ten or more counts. CDR3 loop: CASTPPGANTEAFF. The CDR3 bases are TGTGCCAGCACCCCCCCAGGAGCGAACACTGAAGCTTTCTTT. The rearrangement joins TRBV6-5 to TRBJ1-1; D gene uncertain. Trimming removed 7 bases at V and 1 base at J, with 13 bases between. There are 14 residues in the CDR3. Germline V CDR1 and CDR2: MNHEY, SVGAGI.

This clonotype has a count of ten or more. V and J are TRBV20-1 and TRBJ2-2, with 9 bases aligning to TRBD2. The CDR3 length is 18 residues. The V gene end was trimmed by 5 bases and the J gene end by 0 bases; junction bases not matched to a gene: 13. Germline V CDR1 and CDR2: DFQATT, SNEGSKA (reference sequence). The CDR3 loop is CSAATKPGGGANTGELFF. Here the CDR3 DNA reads TGCAGTGCTGCAACCAAACCTGGCGGGGGGGCGAACACCGGGGAGCTGTTTTTT.

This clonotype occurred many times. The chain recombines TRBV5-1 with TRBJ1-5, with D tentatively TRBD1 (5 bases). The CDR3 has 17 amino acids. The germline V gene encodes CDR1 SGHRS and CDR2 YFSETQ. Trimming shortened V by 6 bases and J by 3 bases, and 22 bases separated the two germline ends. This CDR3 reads CASIPAGRGEINQPQHF. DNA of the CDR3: TGCGCCAGCATCCCGGCGGGGAGGGGAGAAATCAATCAGCCCCAGCATTTT. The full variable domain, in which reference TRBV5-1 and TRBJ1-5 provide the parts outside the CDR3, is KAGVTQTPRYLIKTRGQQVTLSCSPISGHRSVSWYQQTPGQGLQFLFEYFSETQRNKGNFPGRFSGRQFSNSRSEMNVSTLELGDSALYLCASIPAGRGEINQPQHFGDGTRLSIL.

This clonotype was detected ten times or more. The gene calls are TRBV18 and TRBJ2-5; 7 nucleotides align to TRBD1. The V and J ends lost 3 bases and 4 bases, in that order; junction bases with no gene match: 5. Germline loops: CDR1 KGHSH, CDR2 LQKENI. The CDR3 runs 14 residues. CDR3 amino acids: CASSPTGDVETQYF. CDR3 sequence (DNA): TGTGCCAGCTCACCTACAGGGGATGTAGAGACCCAGTACTTC. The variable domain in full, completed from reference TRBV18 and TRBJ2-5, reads NAGVMQNPRHLVRRRGQEARLRCSPMKGHSHVYWYRQLPEEGLKFMVYLQKENIIDESGMPKERFSAEFPKEGPSILRIQQVVRGDSAAYFCASSPTGDVETQYFGPGTRLLVL.

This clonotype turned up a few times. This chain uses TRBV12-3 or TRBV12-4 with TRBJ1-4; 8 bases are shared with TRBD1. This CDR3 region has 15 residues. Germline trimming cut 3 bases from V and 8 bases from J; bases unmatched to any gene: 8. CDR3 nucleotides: TGTGCCAGCAGTTTCAATAGCGGGACAGGCGAAAAACTGTTTTTT. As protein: CASSFNSGTGEKLFF.

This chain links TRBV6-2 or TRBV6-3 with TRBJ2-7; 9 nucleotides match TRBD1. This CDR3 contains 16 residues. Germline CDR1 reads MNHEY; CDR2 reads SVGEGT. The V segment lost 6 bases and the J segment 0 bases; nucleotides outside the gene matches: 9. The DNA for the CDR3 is TGTGCCAGCAGCCTGGGACAGGGATACAGCTCCTACGAGCAGTACTTC. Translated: CASSLGQGYSSYEQYF.

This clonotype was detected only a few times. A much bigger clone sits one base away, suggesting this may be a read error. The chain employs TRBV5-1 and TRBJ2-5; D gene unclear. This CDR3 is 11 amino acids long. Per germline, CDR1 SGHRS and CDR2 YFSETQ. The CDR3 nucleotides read TGCGACAGCAGCTTACAAGAGACCCAGTACTTC. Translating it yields CDSSLQETQYF. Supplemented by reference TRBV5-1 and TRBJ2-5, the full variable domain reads KAGVTQTPRYLIKTRGQQVTLSCSPISGHRSVSWYQQTPGQGLQFLFEYFSETQRNKGNFPGRFSGRQFSNSRSEMNVSTLELGDSALYLCDSSLQETQYFGPGTRLLVL.

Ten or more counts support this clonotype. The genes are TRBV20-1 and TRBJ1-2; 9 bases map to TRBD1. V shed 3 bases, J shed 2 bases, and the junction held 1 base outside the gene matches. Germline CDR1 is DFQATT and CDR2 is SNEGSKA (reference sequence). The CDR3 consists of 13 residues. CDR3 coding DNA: TGCAGTGCTAGTGGGACAGGGAACTATGGCTACACCTTC. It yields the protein CSASGTGNYGYTF.

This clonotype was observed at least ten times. The CDR3 is CASSLGEIQPQHF. The CDR3 DNA is TGTGCCAGCAGCTTAGGGGAAATTCAGCCCCAGCATTTT. The chain has TRBV11-2 and TRBJ1-5, with D unclear. The CDR3 loop spans 13 amino acids. Trimming stripped 1 base from V and 6 bases from J, with 7 bases between. In germline, CDR1 is SGHAT, CDR2 FQNNGV.

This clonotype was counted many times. The CDR3 coding sequence is TGTGCCAGCAGCTCGTTGACAGGGGTCATGGGACTAAAGAATGGCTACACCTTC. Its protein product is CASSSLTGVMGLKNGYTF. This chain links TRBV7-9 with TRBJ1-2, with 8 bases that match TRBD1. Looked up from germline, CDR1 is SEHNR and CDR2 is FQNEAQ (reference sequence). Trimming took 4 bases from V and 6 from J; bases not matched to a gene: 19. The CDR3 spans 18 residues. Drawing the rest from reference TRBV7-9 and TRBJ1-2, the complete variable domain is DTGVSQNPRHKITKRGQNVTFRCDPISEHNRLYWYRQTLGQGPEFLTYFQNEAQLEKSRLLSDRFSAERPKGSFSTLEIQRTEQGDSAMYLCASSSLTGVMGLKNGYTFGSGTRLTVV.

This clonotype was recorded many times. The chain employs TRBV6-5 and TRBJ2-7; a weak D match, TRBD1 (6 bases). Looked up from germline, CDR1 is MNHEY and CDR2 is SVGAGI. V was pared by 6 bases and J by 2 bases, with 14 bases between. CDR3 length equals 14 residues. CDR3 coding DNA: TGTGCCAGCAGGCCCCGGGACACAACCTACGAGCAGTACTTC. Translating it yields CASRPRDTTYEQYF.

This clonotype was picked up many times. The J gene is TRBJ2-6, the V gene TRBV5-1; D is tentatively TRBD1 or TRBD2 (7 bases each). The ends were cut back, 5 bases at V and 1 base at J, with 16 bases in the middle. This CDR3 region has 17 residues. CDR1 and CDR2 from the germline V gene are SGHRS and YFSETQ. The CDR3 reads CASRTTGTNSGANVLTF. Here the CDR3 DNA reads TGCGCCAGCAGGACGACAGGGACTAATTCTGGGGCCAACGTCCTGACTTTC.

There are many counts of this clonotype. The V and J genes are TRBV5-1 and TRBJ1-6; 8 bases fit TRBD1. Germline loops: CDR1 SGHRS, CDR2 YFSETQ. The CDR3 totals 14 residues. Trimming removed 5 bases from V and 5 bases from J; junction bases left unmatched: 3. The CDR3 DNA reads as TGCGCCAGCAGACCGGACAGGGATAATTCACCCCTCCACTTT. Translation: CASRPDRDNSPLHF.

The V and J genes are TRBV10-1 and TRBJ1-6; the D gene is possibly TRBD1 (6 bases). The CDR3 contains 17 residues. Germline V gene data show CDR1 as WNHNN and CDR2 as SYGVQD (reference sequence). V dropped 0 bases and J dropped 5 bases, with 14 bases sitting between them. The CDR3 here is CASSESSGQSHNSPLHF. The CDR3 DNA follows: TGCGCCAGCAGTGAGTCAAGCGGACAGTCCCATAATTCACCCCTCCACTTT.

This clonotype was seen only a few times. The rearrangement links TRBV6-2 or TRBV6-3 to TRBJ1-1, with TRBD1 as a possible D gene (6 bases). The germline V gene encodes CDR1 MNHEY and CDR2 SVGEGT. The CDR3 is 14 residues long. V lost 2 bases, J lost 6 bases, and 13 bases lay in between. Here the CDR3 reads CASSYLGAIAEAFF. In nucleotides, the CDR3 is TGTGCCAGCAGTTACCTGGGGGCAATCGCTGAAGCTTTCTTT.

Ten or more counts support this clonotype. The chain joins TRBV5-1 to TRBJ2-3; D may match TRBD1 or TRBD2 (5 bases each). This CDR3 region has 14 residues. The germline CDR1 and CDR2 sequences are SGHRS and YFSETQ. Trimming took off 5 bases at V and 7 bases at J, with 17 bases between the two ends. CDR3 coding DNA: TGCGCCAGCAGGCACGGGACCGACGTAAATACGCAGTATTTT. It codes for CASRHGTDVNTQYF.

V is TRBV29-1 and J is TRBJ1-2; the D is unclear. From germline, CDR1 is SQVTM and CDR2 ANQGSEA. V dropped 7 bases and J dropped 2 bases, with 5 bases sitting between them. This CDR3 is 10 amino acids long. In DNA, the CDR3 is TGCAGCGCCGGGAACTATGGCTACACCTTC. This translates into CSAGNYGYTF.

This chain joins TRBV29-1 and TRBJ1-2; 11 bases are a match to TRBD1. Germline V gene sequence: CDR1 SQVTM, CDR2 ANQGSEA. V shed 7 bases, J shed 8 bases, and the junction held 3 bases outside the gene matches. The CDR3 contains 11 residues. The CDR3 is CSAGDRGGYTF. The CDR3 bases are TGCAGCGCCGGGGACAGGGGGGGCTACACCTTC.

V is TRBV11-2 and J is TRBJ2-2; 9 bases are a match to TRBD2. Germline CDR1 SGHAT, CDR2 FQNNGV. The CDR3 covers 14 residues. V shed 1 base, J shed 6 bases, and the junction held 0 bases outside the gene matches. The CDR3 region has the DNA TGTGCCAGCAGCTTAGTAGCGGGGGCCGGGGAGCTGTTTTTT. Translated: CASSLVAGAGELFF. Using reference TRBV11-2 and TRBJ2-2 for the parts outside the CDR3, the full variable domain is EAGVAQSPRYKIIEKRQSVAFWCNPISGHATLYWYQQILGQGPKLLIQFQNNGVVDDSQLPKDRFSAERLKGVDSTLKIQPAKLEDSAVYLCASSLVAGAGELFFGEGSRLTVL.

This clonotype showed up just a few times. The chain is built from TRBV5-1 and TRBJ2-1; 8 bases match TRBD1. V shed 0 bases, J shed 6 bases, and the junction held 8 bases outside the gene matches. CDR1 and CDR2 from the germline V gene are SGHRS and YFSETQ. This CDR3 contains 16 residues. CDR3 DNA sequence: TGCGCCAGCAGCTTGGCGCCAGGGGGCGTTGTCAATGAGCAGTTCTTC. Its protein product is CASSLAPGGVVNEQFF.

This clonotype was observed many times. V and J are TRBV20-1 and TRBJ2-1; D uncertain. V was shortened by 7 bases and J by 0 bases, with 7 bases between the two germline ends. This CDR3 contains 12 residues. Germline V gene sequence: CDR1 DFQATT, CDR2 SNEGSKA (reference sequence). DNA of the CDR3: TGCAGTGGGTCCTACTCCTACAATGAGCAGTTCTTC. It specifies CSGSYSYNEQFF.